The 25 T cell receptor beta chains given below trace back to one sample, sequenced in a study of CD4 T cells in relation to SARS-CoV-2 and coronaviruses. The assay was immunoSEQ multiplex PCR, and TCRdb's table has in-frame clones only and misses some. The table includes 20,000 or so clones, 70% to 80% detected once. Their cognate antigens are unknown. The unexposed donors gave CD4+ T cells in about 2011-2018, prior to COVID-19. Isolation of CD4+ T cells took place after approximately eleven days in culture. The material sequenced was CD4+ T cells from PBMCs, cultured in vitro. These receptor sequences come from a human donor in good health.

The rearrangement uses TRBV2 and TRBJ1-1; D gene ambiguous. Trimming left V 2 bases short and J 1 base short, with 11 bases between. Germline-derived CDR1 and CDR2 are SNHLY and FYNNEI. CDR3 length equals 15 residues. CDR3 nucleotides: TGTGCCAGCAGTGAACAGGCGCCCTCGAACACTGAAGCTTTCTTT. This codes for CASSEQAPSNTEAFF.

CDR3 amino acids: CASSSYFPTGELFF. The CDR3 DNA follows: TGTGCCAGCAGCTCTTACTTCCCCACCGGGGAGCTGTTTTTT. The gene calls are TRBV5-5 and TRBJ2-2; no clear D. With 3 bases removed from V and 4 bases from J, the gap between germline ends came to 10 bases. The CDR3 is 14 residues long. CDR1 SGHKS and CDR2 YYEKEE come from the germline V gene (reference sequence).

The chain links TRBV7-9 to TRBJ2-6; D ambiguous. V lost 5 bases to trimming and J lost 1 base, with 9 bases between them. CDR3 length equals 15 residues. The V gene's germline CDR1 is SEHNR and CDR2 FQNEAQ (reference sequence). In nucleotides, the CDR3 is TGTGCCAGCAGCCTATTTGGTTCTGGGGCCAACGTCCTGACTTTC. This sequence encodes CASSLFGSGANVLTF.

The chain uses TRBV27 and TRBJ2-3, with TRBD1 matching 8 bases. The trim removed 4 bases at V and 1 base at J, leaving 13 bases unmatched. Germline V gene sequence: CDR1 MNHEY, CDR2 SMNVEV (reference sequence). This CDR3 comprises 18 residues. This chain's CDR3 is CASSWGLQGARGTDTQYF. The CDR3 DNA is TGTGCCAGCAGTTGGGGCCTCCAGGGGGCAAGGGGCACAGATACGCAGTATTTT.

V is TRBV2 and J is TRBJ2-5; D perhaps matches TRBD2 (6 bases). Germline values: CDR1 SNHLY, CDR2 FYNNEI. V was shortened by 6 bases and J by 5 bases, with 13 bases between the two germline ends. This CDR3 spans 13 amino acids. CDR3 sequence reads: CASRRDPAETQYF. CDR3 DNA sequence: TGTGCCAGCAGGCGGGACCCCGCGGAGACCCAGTACTTC.

This chain joins TRBV10-3 and TRBJ2-7; perhaps TRBD2 as D (6 bases). Trimming cost V 2 bases and J 2 bases, with 13 bases left between them. Germline-derived CDR1 and CDR2 are ENHRY and SYGVKD. The CDR3 contains 15 residues. The CDR3 DNA is TGTGCCATCAGTGAGCCGGGCGGGACCGCCTACGAGCAGTACTTC. This gives the protein CAISEPGGTAYEQYF.

By its share, this clone is medium-sized. The chain joins TRBV18 to TRBJ1-4; D gene uncertain. The germline gives CDR1 KGHSH, CDR2 LQKENI. There are 13 residues in the CDR3. V lost 3 bases to trimming and J lost 11 bases, with 13 bases between them. For the CDR3, the DNA is TGTGCCAGCTCACCCCCCCCTCCGTCGAAACTGTTTTTT. It translates to CASSPPPPSKLFF. Filled out from reference TRBV18 and TRBJ1-4, the complete variable domain reads NAGVMQNPRHLVRRRGQEARLRCSPMKGHSHVYWYRQLPEEGLKFMVYLQKENIIDESGMPKERFSAEFPKEGPSILRIQQVVRGDSAAYFCASSPPPPSKLFFGSGTQLSVL.

The rearrangement joins TRBV4-1 to TRBJ1-1; D uncertain. Germline CDR1 and CDR2: MGHRA and YSYEKL. The CDR3 covers 14 residues. Trimming took 6 bases from V and 3 from J, leaving 14 bases between them. The CDR3 is CASRGPLRDTEAFF. CDR3 coding DNA: TGCGCCAGCAGAGGCCCTCTGCGTGACACTGAAGCTTTCTTT.

This sequence joins TRBV7-2 and TRBJ2-3, with TRBD2 identical over 9 bases. CDR1 and CDR2 (germline): SGHTA, FQGNSA. The J segment lost 2 bases and the V segment lost 0 bases, leaving 9 bases of the junction unmatched. The CDR3 is made up of 18 amino acids. DNA of the CDR3: TGTGCCAGCAGCTTAGCGGCACCTGGCGGGAGGGCCACAGATACGCAGTATTTT. It encodes CASSLAAPGGRATDTQYF.

The sample holds a few counts of this clone. The rearrangement uses TRBV9 and TRBJ2-7; TRBD1 or TRBD2 may be the D gene (5 bases each). Trimming pared 2 bases from V and 3 bases from J, leaving 15 bases between. The CDR3 runs 15 residues. Germline CDR1 reads SGDLS; CDR2 reads YYNGEE. CDR3 in amino acids: CASSVGATDLYEQYF. The CDR3 DNA reads as TGTGCCAGCAGCGTCGGGGCAACGGATCTCTACGAGCAGTACTTC.

The rearrangement links TRBV25-1 to TRBJ2-1; D not certain. This CDR3 comprises 14 residues. Germline-derived CDR1 and CDR2 are MGHDK and SYGVNS. V gave up 2 bases and J gave up 6 bases, with 11 bases separating them. CDR3 loop: CASSERSQSNEQFF. The CDR3 nucleotides are TGTGCCAGCAGTGAACGGAGTCAGAGCAATGAGCAGTTCTTC.

The rearrangement joins TRBV4-2 to TRBJ2-6, with D possibly being TRBD1 (6 bases). Trimming took off 5 bases at V and 1 base at J, with 12 bases between the two ends. Germline CDR1 and CDR2: LGHNA and YNFKEQ. CDR3 length equals 16 residues. CDR3 nucleotides: TGTGCCAGCAGCGGTAACACAGGGTCTGGGGCCAACGTCCTGACTTTC. It specifies CASSGNTGSGANVLTF.

This rearrangement joins TRBV7-3 to TRBJ2-2; 9 positions match TRBD2. The V and J ends lost 4 bases and 6 bases, in that order; junction bases with no gene match: 12. The CDR3 runs to 17 residues. The germline gives CDR1 SGHTA, CDR2 FQGTGA. The CDR3 DNA follows: TGTGCCAGCAGCTCCCACCTTGCGGGAGGGCTTTCCGGGGAGCTGTTTTTT. Translation: CASSSHLAGGLSGELFF.

The chain employs TRBV11-2 and TRBJ1-4, with D hard to call. The CDR3 loop spans 14 amino acids. Germline loops: CDR1 SGHAT, CDR2 FQNNGV. The V end was cut by 5 bases, the J end by 4 bases, with 11 bases between. The CDR3, as DNA: TGTGCCAGCAGCACGACGCGGGGTAATGAAAAACTGTTTTTT. Translating it yields CASSTTRGNEKLFF.

V usage is TRBV19 and J usage is TRBJ2-1; TRBD1 matches 12 bases. This CDR3 region has 14 residues. Germline CDR1 is LNHDA and CDR2 is SQIVND (reference sequence). The junction had 8 bases not matched to a gene; V was cut back by 7 bases and J by 10 bases. In DNA, the CDR3 is TGTGCCAGTAAGGGGACAGGGGGCGCGGGGGAGCAGTTCTTC. As protein: CASKGTGGAGEQFF.

The chain couples TRBV11-2 to TRBJ2-3, with 9 bases matching TRBD1. The V segment lost 4 bases and the J segment 6 bases; nucleotides outside the gene matches: 11. Germline CDR1 is SGHAT and CDR2 is FQNNGV. This CDR3 has 16 residues. CDR3 residues: CASSSNPGTGTDTQYF. CDR3 bases: TGTGCCAGCAGCTCCAACCCCGGGACAGGGACGGATACGCAGTATTTT.

V and J are TRBV19 and TRBJ2-5; 10 bases line up with TRBD2. J gave up 0 bases and V 4 bases, and 5 bases lay outside the gene matches. Germline values: CDR1 LNHDA, CDR2 SQIVND (reference sequence). The CDR3 is 16 residues long. Here the CDR3 reads CASSTTSGVYQETQYF. The CDR3 bases are TGTGCCAGTAGTACTACTAGCGGGGTGTACCAAGAGACCCAGTACTTC.

J is TRBJ2-7 and V is TRBV19, with D tentatively TRBD1 (6 bases). The germline CDR1 and CDR2 sequences are LNHDA and SQIVND (reference sequence). Trimming left V 3 bases short and J 5 bases short, with 20 bases between. CDR3 size: 16 residues. In DNA, the CDR3 is TGTGCCAGTAGTATCGCCGGGACACAAAAAGTCAACGAGCAGTACTTC. Protein: CASSIAGTQKVNEQYF.

The J gene is TRBJ2-3, the V gene TRBV5-6; the match to TRBD2 covers 14 bases. CDR1 and CDR2 from the germline V gene are SGHDT and YYEEEE. The CDR3 sequence is 14 residues long. The V gene end was trimmed by 0 bases and the J gene end by 14 bases; junction bases not matched to a gene: 5. The CDR3 loop reads CASSLERTSGRRYF. The CDR3 region has the DNA TGTGCCAGCAGCTTGGAGCGGACTAGCGGGAGGAGGTATTTT.

The CDR3 DNA reads TGTGCCAGCAGCTCTGGTCGGAGGAACACTGAAGCTTTCTTT. Protein: CASSSGRRNTEAFF. The V call is TRBV7-9, the J call TRBJ1-1; D unclear. V was cut by 4 bases and J by 1 base, with 10 bases left in between. The length of the CDR3 is 14 residues. Germline CDR1 SEHNR, CDR2 FQNEAQ (reference sequence). Combining the CDR3 with reference TRBV7-9 and TRBJ1-1 gives the whole variable domain DTGVSQNPRHKITKRGQNVTFRCDPISEHNRLYWYRQTLGQGPEFLTYFQNEAQLEKSRLLSDRFSAERPKGSFSTLEIQRTEQGDSAMYLCASSSGRRNTEAFFGQGTRLTVV.

The genes are TRBV6-5 and TRBJ2-1, with 8 bases fitting TRBD2. The CDR3 covers 14 residues. The germline V gene has CDR1 MNHEY and CDR2 SVGAGI. The V and J ends lost 5 bases and 6 bases, in that order; junction bases with no gene match: 6. CDR3 nucleotide sequence: TGTGCCAGCAGTCATCCCGGACTAGCCAATGAGCAGTTCTTC. This translates into CASSHPGLANEQFF.

This sequence joins TRBV19 and TRBJ1-1; perhaps TRBD1 as D (5 bases). Deletions cut 3 bases from V and 4 bases from J, with 9 bases between. This CDR3 contains 13 residues. Germline-derived CDR1 and CDR2 are LNHDA and SQIVND (reference sequence). The CDR3 region is CASSIPGGTEAFF. In DNA form, the CDR3 reads TGTGCCAGTAGTATCCCCGGGGGCACTGAAGCTTTCTTT. The full variable domain, completed using reference TRBV19 and TRBJ1-1, is DGGITQSPKYLFRKEGQNVTLSCEQNLNHDAMYWYRQDPGQGLRLIYYSQIVNDFQKGDIAEGYSVSREKKESFPLTVTSAQKNPTAFYLCASSIPGGTEAFFGQGTRLTVV.

The gene calls are TRBV6-4 and TRBJ2-3; D unresolved. The CDR3 extends over 13 amino acids. Germline values: CDR1 MRHNA, CDR2 SNTAGT. Trimming took 0 bases from V and 4 from J, leaving 5 bases between them. CDR3 coding DNA: TGTGCCAGCAGTGACTCGGACCCAGATACGCAGTATTTT. As protein: CASSDSDPDTQYF.

The V and J genes are TRBV11-2 and TRBJ2-2; no clear D gene. The germline V gene has CDR1 SGHAT and CDR2 FQNNGV. Trimming pared 8 bases from V and 3 bases from J, leaving 13 bases between. This CDR3 comprises 14 residues. The CDR3 sequence: CASLRGAHTGELFF. For the CDR3, the DNA is TGTGCCAGCCTTCGCGGCGCTCACACCGGGGAGCTGTTTTTT.

The chain couples TRBV5-1 to TRBJ2-3; D ambiguous. The CDR3 has 15 residues. V was clipped by 0 bases and J by 1 base, with 9 bases between them. Per germline, CDR1 SGHRS and CDR2 YFSETQ. The CDR3 here is CASSLGGKGTDTQYF. The CDR3 DNA reads as TGCGCCAGCAGCTTGGGGGGTAAGGGCACAGATACGCAGTATTTT.